This TCR beta chain was retrieved from a study of sequential checkpoint blockade in melanoma. Study-level background: Patients were randomized 1:1 to nivolumab-then-ipilimumab or ipilimumab-then-nivolumab first-line.

Sequencing was performed with immunoSEQ multiplex PCR; in TCRdb, only in-frame clones are kept and a portion is missing. The data show approximately 9,000 clones, 57% seen once. The CDR3 contains 15 residues. Germline assignment: CDR1 SEHNR and CDR2 FQNEAQ (reference sequence). V shed 1 base, J shed 3 bases, and the junction held 2 bases outside the gene matches. Treatment given: randomized to nivolumab then ipilimumab (arm A) or the reverse (arm B). Live CD3+CD8+ CD19− CD56− cells were sorted from PBMCs. This TCR was sampled from a human donor with melanoma. The chain couples TRBV7-9 to TRBJ2-5; TRBD2 agrees at 10 bases. Specimen: CD8+ T cells sorted from blood (inferred from file names), collected from a patient given nivolumab and ipilimumab in sequence. Here the CDR3 reads CASSLGTSGKETQYF. For the CDR3, the DNA is TGTGCCAGCAGCTTAGGGACTAGCGGAAAAGAGACCCAGTACTTC.